This T cell receptor beta chain was captured in a study of identical twins. Points from the study as a whole: Abundant beta clonotypes from cord blood bore fewer insertions; memory repertoires lacked this pattern.

This clonotype was counted at least ten times. As yet, its antigen is unknown. The CDR3 runs 21 residues. V lost 2 bases to trimming and J lost 1 base; unmatched junction nucleotides: 18. The germline CDR1 and CDR2 sequences are MNHEY and SVGEGT. It was template switching that added a universal primer site, and there were unique molecular identifiers on the cDNA. TCRdb re-called the 5' RACE reads with MiXCR, one entry per CDR3 protein. This sample yields some 100,000 distinct CDR3 sequences, of which about 5.6% are seen a single time; around 12% belongs to the top ten. The V and J genes are TRBV6-2 or TRBV6-3 and TRBJ2-3; 10 bases fit TRBD2. The clonotype comes from a woman aged 50 to 65 in good health. What was sequenced was memory T cells sorted from blood. CDR3 nucleotides: TGTGCCAGCAGTTACCATCCAGCGGGAGGGTTTGAGGTTCTAGGCACAGATACGCAGTATTTT. It is translated as CASSYHPAGGFEVLGTDTQYF.